The clone carrying this T cell receptor (beta chain) has just a few counts. The data were obtained in a study of blood T cell repertoires in COVID-19. Background on the study: Italy, Spain and the United States were the sources of the convalescent and acute COVID-19 samples. T cells, B-cell-depleted T cells, or PBMCs provided the cDNA or gDNA that served as material.

Original handling: From reference gene primer amplification, estimates of nucleated cell counts were derived. Profiling relied on immunoSEQ multiplex PCR, and the TCRdb table lists in-frame clones only, not all of them. Clone size and V and J calls were adopted from that table, with D and trimming inferred from the DNA. The repertoire holds hundreds of thousands of clones, with around four fifths as singletons. Germline V gene lookup returns CDR1 MNHEY and CDR2 SMNVEV (reference sequence). The germline V and J ends were trimmed by 5 bases and 5 bases, with 19 bases remaining between them. The CDR3 spans 16 residues.

The chain combines TRBV27 with TRBJ1-5; perhaps TRBD1 as D (5 bases). This TCR was recovered from a woman in her fifties or sixties with active or convalescent COVID-19. Sample: peripheral blood. The CDR3 nucleotides are TGTGCCAGCAGTCGGAAACTAACAGGACGGGATCAGCCCCAGCATTTT. It yields the protein CASSRKLTGRDQPQHF.